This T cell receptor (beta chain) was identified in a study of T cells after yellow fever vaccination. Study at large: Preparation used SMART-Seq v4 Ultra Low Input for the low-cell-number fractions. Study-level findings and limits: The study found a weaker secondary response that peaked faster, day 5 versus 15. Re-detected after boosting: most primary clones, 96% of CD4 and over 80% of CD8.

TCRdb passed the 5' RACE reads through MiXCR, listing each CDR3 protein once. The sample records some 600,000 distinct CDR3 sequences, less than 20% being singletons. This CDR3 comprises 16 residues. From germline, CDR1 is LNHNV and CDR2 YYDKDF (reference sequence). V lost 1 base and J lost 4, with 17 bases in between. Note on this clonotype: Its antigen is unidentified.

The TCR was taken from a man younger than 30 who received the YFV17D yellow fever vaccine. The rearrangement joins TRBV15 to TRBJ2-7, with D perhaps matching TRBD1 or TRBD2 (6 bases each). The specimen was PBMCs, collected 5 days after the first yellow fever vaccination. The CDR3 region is CATSRGAGGPEYEQYF. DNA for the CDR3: TGTGCCACCAGCAGAGGTGCCGGGGGCCCGGAATACGAGCAGTACTTC.